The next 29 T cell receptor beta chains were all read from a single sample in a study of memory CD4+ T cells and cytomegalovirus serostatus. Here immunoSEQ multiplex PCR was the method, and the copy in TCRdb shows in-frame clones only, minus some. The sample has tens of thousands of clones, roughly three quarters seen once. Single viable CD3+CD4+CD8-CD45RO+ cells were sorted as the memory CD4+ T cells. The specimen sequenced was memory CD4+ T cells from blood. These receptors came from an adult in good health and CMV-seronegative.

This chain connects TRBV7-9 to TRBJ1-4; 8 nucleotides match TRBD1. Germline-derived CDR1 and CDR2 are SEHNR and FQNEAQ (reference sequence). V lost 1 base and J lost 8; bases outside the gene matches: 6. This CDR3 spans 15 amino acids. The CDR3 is CASSLEGQVWEKLFF. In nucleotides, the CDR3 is TGTGCCAGCAGCTTAGAGGGACAGGTTTGGGAAAAACTGTTTTTT.

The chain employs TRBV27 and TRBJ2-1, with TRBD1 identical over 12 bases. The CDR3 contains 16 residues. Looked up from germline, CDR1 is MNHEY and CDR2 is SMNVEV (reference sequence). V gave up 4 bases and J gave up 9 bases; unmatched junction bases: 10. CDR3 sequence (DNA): TGTGCCAGCAGTTCAGTATTGGGACAGGGGGCCGGTGAGCAGTTCTTC. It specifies CASSSVLGQGAGEQFF.

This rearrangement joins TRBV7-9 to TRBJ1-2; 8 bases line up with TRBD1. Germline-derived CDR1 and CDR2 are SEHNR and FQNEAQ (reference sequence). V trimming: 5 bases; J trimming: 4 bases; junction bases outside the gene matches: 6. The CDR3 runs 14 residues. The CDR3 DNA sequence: TGTGCCAGCAGCCCCCGGACAGGGACCTATGGCTACACCTTC. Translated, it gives CASSPRTGTYGYTF.

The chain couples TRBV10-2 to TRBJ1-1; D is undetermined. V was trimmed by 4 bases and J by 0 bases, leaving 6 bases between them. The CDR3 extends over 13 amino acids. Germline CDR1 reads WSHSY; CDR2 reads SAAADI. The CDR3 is CASSAILNTEAFF. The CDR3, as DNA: TGCGCCAGCAGTGCCATCCTGAACACTGAAGCTTTCTTT.

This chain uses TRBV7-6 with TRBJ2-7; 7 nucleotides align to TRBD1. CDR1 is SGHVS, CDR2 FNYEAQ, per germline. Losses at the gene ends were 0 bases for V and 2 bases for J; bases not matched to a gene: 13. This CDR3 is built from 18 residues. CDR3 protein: CASSLAPPVPGTAYEQYF. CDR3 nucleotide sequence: TGTGCCAGCAGCTTAGCCCCCCCGGTTCCCGGGACAGCCTACGAGCAGTACTTC.

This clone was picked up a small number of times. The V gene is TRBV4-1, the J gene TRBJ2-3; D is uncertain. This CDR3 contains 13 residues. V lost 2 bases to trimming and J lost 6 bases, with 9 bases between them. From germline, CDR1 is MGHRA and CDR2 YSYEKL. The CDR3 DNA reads TGCGCCAGCAGCCAACCCGACCTCGATACGCAGTATTTT. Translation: CASSQPDLDTQYF.

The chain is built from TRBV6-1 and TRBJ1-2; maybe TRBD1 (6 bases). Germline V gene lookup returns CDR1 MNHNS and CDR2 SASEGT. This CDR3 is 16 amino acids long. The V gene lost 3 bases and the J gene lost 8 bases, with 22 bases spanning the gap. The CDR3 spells CASSDGAQGRWGGYTF. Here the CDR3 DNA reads TGTGCCAGCAGTGACGGGGCACAGGGTAGGTGGGGCGGCTACACCTTC.

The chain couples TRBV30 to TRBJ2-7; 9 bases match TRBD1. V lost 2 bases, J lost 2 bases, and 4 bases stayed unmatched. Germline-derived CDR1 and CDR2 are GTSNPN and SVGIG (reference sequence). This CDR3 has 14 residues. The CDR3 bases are TGTGCCTGGAGTAAGGGACAGGGCCCCTACGAGCAGTACTTC. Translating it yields CAWSKGQGPYEQYF.

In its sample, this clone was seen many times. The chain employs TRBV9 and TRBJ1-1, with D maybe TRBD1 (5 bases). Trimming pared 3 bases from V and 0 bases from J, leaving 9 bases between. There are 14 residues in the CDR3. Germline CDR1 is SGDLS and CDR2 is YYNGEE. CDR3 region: CASSAGRMNTEAFF. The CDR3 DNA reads TGTGCCAGCAGCGCAGGGAGAATGAACACTGAAGCTTTCTTT.

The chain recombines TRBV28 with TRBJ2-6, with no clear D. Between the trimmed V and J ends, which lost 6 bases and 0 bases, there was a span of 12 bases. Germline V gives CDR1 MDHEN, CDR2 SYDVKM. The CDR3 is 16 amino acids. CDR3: CASSPSAASGANVLTF. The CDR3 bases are TGTGCCAGCAGCCCCTCCGCCGCCTCTGGGGCCAACGTCCTGACTTTC.

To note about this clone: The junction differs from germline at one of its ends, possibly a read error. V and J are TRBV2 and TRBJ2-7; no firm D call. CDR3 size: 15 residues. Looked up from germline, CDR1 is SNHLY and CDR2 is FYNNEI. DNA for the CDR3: TGTGCCAGCTCCTCGAGTGGAGATCGGTCCTCCGAGCAGTACTTC. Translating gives CASSSSGDRSSEQYF.

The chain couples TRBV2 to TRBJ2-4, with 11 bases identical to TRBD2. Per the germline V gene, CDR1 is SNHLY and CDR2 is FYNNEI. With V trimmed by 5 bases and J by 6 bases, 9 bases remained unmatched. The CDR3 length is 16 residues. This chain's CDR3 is CASSFQLAGVANIQYF. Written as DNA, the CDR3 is TGTGCCAGCAGTTTCCAACTAGCGGGAGTGGCAAACATTCAGTACTTC. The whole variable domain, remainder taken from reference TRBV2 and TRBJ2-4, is EPEVTQTPSHQVTQMGQEVILRCVPISNHLYFYWYRQILGQKVEFLVSFYNNEISEKSEIFDDQFSVERPDGSNFTLKIRSTKLEDSAMYFCASSFQLAGVANIQYFGAGTRLSVL.

CDR3 in DNA: TGTGCCAGCAGTGAGGTGCGAAACGGGGAGCTGTTTTTT. Residues: CASSEVRNGELFF. This rearrangement joins TRBV7-6 to TRBJ2-2; D remains unclear. Germline assignment: CDR1 SGHVS and CDR2 FNYEAQ. CDR3 length: 13 amino acids. V lost 6 bases to trimming and J lost 7 bases, with 12 bases between them.

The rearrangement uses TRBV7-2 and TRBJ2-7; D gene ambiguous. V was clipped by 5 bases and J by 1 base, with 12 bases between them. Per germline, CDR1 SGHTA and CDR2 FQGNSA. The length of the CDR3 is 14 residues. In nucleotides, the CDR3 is TGTGCCAGCAGCCCCTTTGGGCAGTCCTACGAGCAGTACTTC. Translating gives CASSPFGQSYEQYF.

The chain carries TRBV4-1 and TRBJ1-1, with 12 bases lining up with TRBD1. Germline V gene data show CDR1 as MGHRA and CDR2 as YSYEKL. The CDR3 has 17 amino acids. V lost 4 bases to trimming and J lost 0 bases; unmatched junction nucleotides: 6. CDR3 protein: CASSPGTGGLMNTEAFF. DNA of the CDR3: TGCGCCAGCAGCCCAGGGACAGGGGGCTTAATGAACACTGAAGCTTTCTTT.

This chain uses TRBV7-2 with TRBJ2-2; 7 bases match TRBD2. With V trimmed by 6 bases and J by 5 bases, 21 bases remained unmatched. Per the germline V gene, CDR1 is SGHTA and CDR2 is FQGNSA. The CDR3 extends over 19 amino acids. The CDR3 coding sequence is TGTGCCAGCAGTCCAACCTCACCATTCATGGCGGGAGTGACCGGGGAGCTGTTTTTT. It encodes CASSPTSPFMAGVTGELFF. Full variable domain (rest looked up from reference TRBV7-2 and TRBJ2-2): GAGVSQSPSNKVTEKGKDVELRCDPISGHTALYWYRQSLGQGLEFLIYFQGNSAPDKSGLPSDRFSAERTGGSVSTLTIQRTQQEDSAVYLCASSPTSPFMAGVTGELFFGEGSRLTVL.

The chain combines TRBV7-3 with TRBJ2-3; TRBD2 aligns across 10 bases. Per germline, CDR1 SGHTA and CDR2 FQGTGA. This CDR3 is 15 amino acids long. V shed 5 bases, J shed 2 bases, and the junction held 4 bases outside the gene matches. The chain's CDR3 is CASSRSGRPTDTQYF. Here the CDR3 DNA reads TGTGCCAGCAGCCGTAGCGGGAGGCCCACAGATACGCAGTATTTT.

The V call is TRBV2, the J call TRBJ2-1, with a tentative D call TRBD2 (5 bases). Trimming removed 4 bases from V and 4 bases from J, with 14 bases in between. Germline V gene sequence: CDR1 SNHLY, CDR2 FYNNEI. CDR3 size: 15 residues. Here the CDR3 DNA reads TGTGCCAGCAGTGCTCCAGCGGCGTTGTACAATGAGCAGTTCTTC. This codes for CASSAPAALYNEQFF.

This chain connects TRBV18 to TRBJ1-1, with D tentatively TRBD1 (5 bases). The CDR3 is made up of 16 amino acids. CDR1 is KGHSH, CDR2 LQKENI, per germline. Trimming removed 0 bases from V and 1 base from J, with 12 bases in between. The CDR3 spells CASSPPVRGRNTEAFF. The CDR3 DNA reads TGTGCCAGCTCACCACCGGTTCGGGGCAGGAACACTGAAGCTTTCTTT.

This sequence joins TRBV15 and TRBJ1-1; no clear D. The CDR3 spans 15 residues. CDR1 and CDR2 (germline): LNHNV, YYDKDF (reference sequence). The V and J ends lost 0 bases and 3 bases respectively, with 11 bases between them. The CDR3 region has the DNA TGTGCCACCAGCAGAGAGGGGATATCGGACACTGAAGCTTTCTTT. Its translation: CATSREGISDTEAFF.

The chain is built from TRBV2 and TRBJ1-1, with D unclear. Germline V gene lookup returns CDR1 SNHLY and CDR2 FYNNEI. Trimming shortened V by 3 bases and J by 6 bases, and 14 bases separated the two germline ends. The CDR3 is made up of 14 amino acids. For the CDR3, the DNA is TGTGCCAGCAGTGAGGGGATACGAACGGCTGAAGCTTTCTTT. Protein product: CASSEGIRTAEAFF.

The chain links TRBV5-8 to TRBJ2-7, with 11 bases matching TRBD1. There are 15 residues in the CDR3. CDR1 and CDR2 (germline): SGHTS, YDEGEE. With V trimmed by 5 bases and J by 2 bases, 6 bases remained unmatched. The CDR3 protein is CASRADRGRAYEQYF. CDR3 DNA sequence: TGTGCCAGCAGAGCGGACAGGGGGCGCGCCTACGAGCAGTACTTC.

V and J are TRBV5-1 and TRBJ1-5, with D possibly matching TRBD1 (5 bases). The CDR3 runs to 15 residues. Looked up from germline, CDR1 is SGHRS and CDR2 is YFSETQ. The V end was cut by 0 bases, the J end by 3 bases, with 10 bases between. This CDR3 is CASSLAAGPNQPQHF. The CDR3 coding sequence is TGCGCCAGCAGCTTGGCCGCAGGGCCCAATCAGCCCCAGCATTTT.

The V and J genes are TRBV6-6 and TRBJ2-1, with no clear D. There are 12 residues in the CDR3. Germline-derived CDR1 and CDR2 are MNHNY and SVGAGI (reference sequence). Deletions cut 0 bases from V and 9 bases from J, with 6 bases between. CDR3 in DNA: TGTGCCAGCAGTTACTCGACGAGTGAGCAGTTCTTC. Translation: CASSYSTSEQFF.

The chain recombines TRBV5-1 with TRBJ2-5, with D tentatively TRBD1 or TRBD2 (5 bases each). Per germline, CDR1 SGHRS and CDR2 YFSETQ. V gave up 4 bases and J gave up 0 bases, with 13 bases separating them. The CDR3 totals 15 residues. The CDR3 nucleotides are TGCGCCAGCAGCCTCCGGGGCACGTACCAAGAGACCCAGTACTTC. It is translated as CASSLRGTYQETQYF.

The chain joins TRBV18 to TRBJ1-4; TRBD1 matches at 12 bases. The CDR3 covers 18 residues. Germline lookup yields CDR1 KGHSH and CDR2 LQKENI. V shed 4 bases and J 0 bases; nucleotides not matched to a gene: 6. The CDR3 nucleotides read TGTGCCAGCTCACGTTCCGGGACAGGGGGCGCAACTAATGAAAAACTGTTTTTT. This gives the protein CASSRSGTGGATNEKLFF.

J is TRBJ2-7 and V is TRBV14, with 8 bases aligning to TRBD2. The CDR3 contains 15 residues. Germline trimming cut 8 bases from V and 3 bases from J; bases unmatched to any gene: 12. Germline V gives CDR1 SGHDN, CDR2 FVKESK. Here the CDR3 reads CASSVLGLGNYEQYF. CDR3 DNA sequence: TGTGCCAGCTCCGTTCTGGGACTAGGGAACTACGAGCAGTACTTC.

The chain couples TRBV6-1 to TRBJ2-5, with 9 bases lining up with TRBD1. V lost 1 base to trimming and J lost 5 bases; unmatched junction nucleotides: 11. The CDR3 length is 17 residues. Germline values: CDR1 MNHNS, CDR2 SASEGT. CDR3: CASSEEGNRGLWETQYF. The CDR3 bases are TGTGCCAGCAGTGAAGAAGGGAACAGGGGGCTTTGGGAGACCCAGTACTTC.

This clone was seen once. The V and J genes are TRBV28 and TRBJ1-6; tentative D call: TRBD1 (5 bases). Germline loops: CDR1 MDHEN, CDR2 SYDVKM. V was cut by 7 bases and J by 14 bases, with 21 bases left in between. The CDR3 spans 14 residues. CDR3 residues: CASNFAVRGLTLHF. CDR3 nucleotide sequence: TGTGCCAGCAACTTCGCCGTGAGGGGATTAACCCTCCACTTT.